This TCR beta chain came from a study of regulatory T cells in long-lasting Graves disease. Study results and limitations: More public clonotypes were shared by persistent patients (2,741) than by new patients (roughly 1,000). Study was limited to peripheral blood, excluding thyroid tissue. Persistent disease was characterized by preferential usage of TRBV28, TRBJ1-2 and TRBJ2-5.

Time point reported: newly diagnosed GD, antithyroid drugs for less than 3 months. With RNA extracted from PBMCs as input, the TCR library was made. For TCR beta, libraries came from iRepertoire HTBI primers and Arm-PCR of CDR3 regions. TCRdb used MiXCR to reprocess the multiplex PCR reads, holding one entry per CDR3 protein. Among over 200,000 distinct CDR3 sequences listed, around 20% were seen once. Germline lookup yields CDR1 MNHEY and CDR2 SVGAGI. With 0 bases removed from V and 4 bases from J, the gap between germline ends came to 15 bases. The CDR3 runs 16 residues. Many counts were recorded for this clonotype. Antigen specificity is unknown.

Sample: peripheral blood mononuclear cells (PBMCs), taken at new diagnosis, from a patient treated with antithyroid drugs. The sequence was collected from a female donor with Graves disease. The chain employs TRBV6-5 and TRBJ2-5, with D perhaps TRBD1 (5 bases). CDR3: CASSYSFARGGETQYF. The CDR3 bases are TGTGCCAGCAGTTACTCGTTTGCTAGGGGTGGAGAGACCCAGTACTTC.